This paragraph covers one T cell receptor beta chain sequence. No antigen is known for it. Per-base qualities were not stored, and no clone one base away is much larger. The method was 5' RACE. Sequencing used an Illumina HiSeq 2500. The second PCR ran for roughly 7 to 11 cycles and used a J-beta primer mix along with a sample-barcoded 5' primer. Each TCR beta cDNA molecule received a unique molecular identifier from a template-switch 5' adaptor carrying 12 random nucleotides. Each sample yielded at least 3 million CDR3-containing paired-end reads. First-strand cDNA was synthesized from all RNA with the Mint cDNA synthesis kit, primed by a TRBC-specific oligonucleotide. Following uracil-DNA glycosylase treatment, all cDNA underwent a first 18-cycle PCR with the universal primers M1SS and BC2_uni_R. As for the original processing: For normalization, 1 million high-quality reads, each with a distinct molecular identifier, were randomly selected from each sample. Reads sharing molecular identifiers were discarded rather than binned into consensus sequences. MiTCR, run with a Q25 quality threshold and the strictest error-elimination algorithm, handled CDR3 identification, clonotype clustering and error correction. A nonparametric unseen species model with Euler transformation was used to estimate a lower bound on total TCR beta diversity. TCRdb's own reprocessing of the public reads used fastp at Q25 and MiXCR and kept productive beta chains. A single entry per CDR3 protein holds the most common genes and DNA from its merged rows. The V and J calls and clone size come from TCRdb's table, not from the authors' own analysis. The sample records approximately 830,000 distinct CDR3 sequences, about 62% of which are singletons. The ten largest clones take up about a quarter of the sample.

The approximately 39 donors, aged about 6 to 100 years, were systemically healthy Caucasian individuals from Russia. Roughly 10 milliliters of peripheral blood were drawn from each donor into EDTA-treated Vacutainer tubes. Ficoll-Paque density-gradient centrifugation was used to isolate PBMCs, with at least 6.5 million per sample. Trizol reagent was used to extract total RNA from PBMCs, with at least 5 micrograms per sample. For every donor, flow cytometry on a PBMC aliquot measured the percentage of naive CD45RAhigh/CD27high T cells. The data were obtained in a study of blood T cells in healthy people across ages (dated by TCRdb to between 2015 and 2017). About the full investigation: In model experiments, roughly one uniquely barcoded TCR beta cDNA molecule per two T cells was captured by template switching. Age-related changes in TCR beta repertoire diversity were measured in the study by deep sequencing normalized with unique cDNA molecular identifiers. Four age groups were formed from the donors: young (average approximately 17 years), middle-aged (approximately 39), aged (62) and long-lived (roughly 88). Donors of different ages were randomly distributed across sequencing lanes to avoid experimental bias. Using the same blood draw, the study looked at two additional independent replicas of 1 million unique cDNA reads for two donors, one aged 18 to 29 and the other aged 80 or older.

A distance of 14 bases separates the germline ends of V and J, which lose 6 bases and 5 bases respectively. CDR1 and CDR2 (KGHSH, LQKENI) derive from the germline V gene. The CDR3 runs 14 residues from the cysteine to the phenylalanine. CDR3 DNA only is kept here, 42 bases in frame from base 1. Results the study describes overall, beyond this receptor: Estimates of total diversity based on one million sequenced T cells were regarded as lower bounds and as underestimates. Bulk unsorted PBMC profiling prevented conclusive comparison of naive and antigen-experienced compartments. Compared with the aged group, the long-lived group had more naive CD4+ T cells, fewer expanded clones and increased TCR diversity, suggesting age selection. Observed TCR beta diversity per million T cells fell roughly linearly with age, and a significant reduction was already apparent by age about 38. Observed TCR beta diversity correlated strongly with the percentage of naive T cells measured by flow cytometry. Because donor CMV infection status was unknown, age-related changes in expanded clonotypes were potentially confounded.

The receptor comes from a man younger than 45 in good health. Recombination linked TRBV18 to TRBJ2-1; TRBD2 could be the D gene, as 5 bases match. The sequencing input was blood. The nucleotide sequence is given as TGTGCCAGCTCGCGGGTCTCCGGAAACAATGAGCAGTTCTTC. Translated, this is CASSRVSGNNEQFF.